This paragraph reports one T cell receptor (beta chain). Its antigen is unknown. The sample originates from a study of blood T cells in healthy people across ages. Study summary: For every two T cells, template switching captured about one barcoded beta molecule. General study findings and limits: Relative to aged donors, long-lived donors carried more naive CD4+ cells and displayed higher diversity.

Germline V gene data show CDR1 as GTSNPN and CDR2 as SVGIG (reference sequence). V lost 0 bases and J lost 10, with 9 bases in between. The CDR3 length is 11 residues. Through a sample-barcoded 5' primer and a J-beta primer mix, a second PCR was run for roughly 6 to 12 cycles. One entry per CDR3 protein, called by TCRdb with MiXCR from the 5' RACE reads. The sample holds 700,000 or so distinct CDR3 sequences, approximately 40% seen once. The clonotype was recovered from a man older than 75 in good health. The sequenced material came from blood. The chain employs TRBV30 and TRBJ2-5; no definite D call. This CDR3 reads CAWSVASGQYF. CDR3 coding DNA: TGTGCCTGGAGTGTGGCCTCGGGCCAGTACTTC.